This TCR beta chain was documented in a study of technical replicates of blood from four donors (dated by TCRdb to about 2017). The CDR3 numbers 15 residues from cysteine through phenylalanine. The entry retains the CDR3 DNA only, 45 bases that are in frame from base 1. V and J are trimmed by 3 bases and 2 bases, and the gene matches miss 0 bases of the junction. In the germline V gene, CDR1 corresponds to LGHNA and CDR2 to YSLEER. Receptors were amplified or captured by the immunoSEQ multiplex PCR assay. TCRdb holds this immuneACCESS table with in-frame rearrangements only. Some clones are missing; in checked studies, unresolved V genes explain under half, and the rest has no known cause. The table for this sample lists tens of thousands of clones; approximately 84% of them were counted only once. The ten largest clonotypes hold more than 4.5% of the sample. This clone is medium-sized (0.01 to 0.1%) in its sample. The antigen this receptor binds is unknown. Base quality data are lacking; no much larger clone is found one base away. The same CDR3 also results from other DNA sequences found in this sample.

This chain joins TRBV4-3 to TRBJ2-1; 11 junctional bases match TRBD2. This receptor was identified in a human donor in good health. Some clones in this sample may be carry-over from other donors' samples. The sequenced sample was PBMCs. The CDR3 protein is CASSQTSGAYNEQFF. The bases read TGCGCCAGCAGCCAGACTAGCGGGGCCTACAATGAGCAGTTCTTC.